The following is a TCR beta chain sequence with its context. This sample is part of a study of T cells in Graves' hyperthyroidism and ophthalmopathy. The wider study: Peripheral blood was taken when the disease was first diagnosed, before any treatment began.

TCR beta CDR3 region amplification was performed from RNA transcripts. First-round RT-PCR with HTBI primers amplified the TCR CDR3 region. Each CDR3 protein gets one entry after TCRdb re-called the multiplex PCR reads with MiXCR. There are 730,000 or so distinct CDR3 sequences in the sample; over 15% occur only once, and 16% lies in the top ten. The germline gives CDR1 SGHDT, CDR2 YYEEEE. CDR3 length: 18 residues. Between the trimmed V and J ends, which lost 6 bases and 0 bases, there was a span of 19 bases. Sequencing was performed on blood. This rearrangement joins TRBV5-6 to TRBJ2-6; D unresolved. The TCR comes from a woman between 45 and 65 years old with Graves' hyperthyroidism that later progressed to Graves' ophthalmopathy. CDR3 nucleotides: TGTGCCAGCACCCGAGGTGGCCACCATGACTCTGGGGCCAACGTCCTGACTTTC. Residues: CASTRGGHHDSGANVLTF. Combining the CDR3 with reference TRBV5-6 and TRBJ2-6 gives the whole variable domain DAGVTQSPTHLIKTRGQQVTLRCSPKSGHDTVSWYQQALGQGPQFIFQYYEEEERQRGNFPDRFSGHQFPNYSSELNVNALLLGDSALYLCASTRGGHHDSGANVLTFGAGSRLTVL.